The next 23 T cell receptor beta chains were all read from a single sample in a study of T cells in localized non-small cell lung cancer (dated by TCRdb to the early 2020s). Library preparation was by the immunoSEQ multiplex PCR assay. TCRdb provides this immuneACCESS table in a form limited to in-frame rearrangements. Some clones are lacking; in checked studies, under half of them reflect an unresolved V gene, and why the rest are absent is not known. This sample is represented by some 72,000 clones; about 83% of them were singletons. The ten largest clonotypes hold 2.8% of the sample. This specimen was peripheral blood, taken before any cancer treatment. These receptors were obtained from a man aged 35 to 69 with stage I lung adenocarcinoma.

The DNA of the CDR3 is TGTGCCACCAGCAGAGATAGAGGGGGCGGAGCTTTCTTT. Protein sequence: CATSRDRGGGAFF. The rearrangement links TRBV15 to TRBJ1-1; 7 positions agree with TRBD1. The trim removed 0 bases at V and 10 bases at J, leaving 5 bases unmatched. This CDR3 is built from 13 residues. Germline CDR1 reads LNHNV; CDR2 reads YYDKDF (reference sequence).

CDR3 protein: CASSQGGASLGELFF. The CDR3 DNA is TGTGCCAGCAGTCAGGGGGGGGCGTCCCTCGGGGAGCTGTTTTTT. V usage is TRBV28 and J usage is TRBJ2-2; TRBD1 or TRBD2 may be the D gene (7 bases each). V lost 5 bases and J lost 7, with 17 bases in between. The CDR3 consists of 15 residues. CDR1 is MDHEN and CDR2 is SYDVKM in the germline V gene.

This clone is labeled as medium-sized. The chain employs TRBV27 and TRBJ2-5; a possible D gene is TRBD1 (6 bases). This CDR3 has 15 amino acids. CDR1 is MNHEY, CDR2 SMNVEV, per germline (reference sequence). V gave up 5 bases and J gave up 4 bases, with 17 bases separating them. CDR3 residues: CASSTSGTWGETQYF. The CDR3 bases are TGTGCCAGCAGTACCTCCGGGACATGGGGAGAGACCCAGTACTTC.

This rearrangement joins TRBV5-4 to TRBJ1-4; weak D call: TRBD1 (5 bases). Germline CDR1 SGHNT, CDR2 YYREEE (reference sequence). CDR3 length equals 15 residues. V was shortened by 3 bases and J by 7 bases, with 16 bases between the two germline ends. This chain's CDR3 is CASSSDGTKGEKLFF. In DNA, the CDR3 is TGTGCCAGCAGCTCGGACGGGACGAAGGGTGAAAAACTGTTTTTT.

This clone is a singleton in its sample. The rearrangement links TRBV27 to TRBJ2-1; 9 bases align to TRBD1. Losses at the gene ends were 6 bases for V and 9 bases for J; bases not matched to a gene: 12. Per germline, CDR1 MNHEY and CDR2 SMNVEV (reference sequence). The CDR3 extends over 15 amino acids. The CDR3 sequence is CASSLSGTGFREQFF. The CDR3 nucleotides read TGTGCCAGCAGCCTCTCCGGGACAGGGTTCCGTGAGCAGTTCTTC.

The rearrangement uses TRBV10-3 and TRBJ1-2; 11 bases fit TRBD1. The CDR3 contains 14 residues. Trimming cost V 10 bases and J 5 bases; bases outside gene matches: 9. The germline V gene has CDR1 ENHRY and CDR2 SYGVKD. For the CDR3, the DNA is TGTGCCACAAACTTAGGACAGGGGGCGTATGGCTACACCTTC. Translated: CATNLGQGAYGYTF.

This chain links TRBV4-2 with TRBJ2-1, with 10 bases fitting TRBD2. Germline assignment: CDR1 LGHNA and CDR2 YNFKEQ. The V gene end was trimmed by 0 bases and the J gene end by 3 bases; junction bases not matched to a gene: 14. The CDR3 is made up of 20 amino acids. CDR3 in DNA: TGTGCCAGCAGCCAAGATACAAGTAGGGCTAGCGGGAGTTACTACAATGAGCAGTTCTTC. Residues: CASSQDTSRASGSYYNEQFF.

The chain recombines TRBV9 with TRBJ1-5; no definite D call. CDR1 and CDR2 (germline): SGDLS, YYNGEE. V was cut by 2 bases and J by 4 bases, with 7 bases left in between. This CDR3 has 13 amino acids. The chain's CDR3 is CASSVGQNQPQHF. The CDR3 DNA reads as TGTGCCAGCAGCGTTGGTCAAAATCAGCCCCAGCATTTT. Together with reference TRBV9 and TRBJ1-5, the CDR3 gives the full variable domain: DSGVTQTPKHLITATGQRVTLRCSPRSGDLSVYWYQQSLDQGLQFLIQYYNGEERAKGNILERFSAQQFPDLHSELNLSSLELGDSALYFCASSVGQNQPQHFGDGTRLSIL.

CDR3 amino acids: CASKPGLAASYEQYF. In nucleotides, the CDR3 is TGTGCCAGCAAACCGGGACTAGCGGCCTCCTACGAGCAGTACTTC. The J gene is TRBJ2-7, the V gene TRBV7-2; 11 bases line up with TRBD2. The CDR3 consists of 15 residues. From germline, CDR1 is SGHTA and CDR2 FQGNSA. Trimming cost V 7 bases and J 0 bases; bases outside gene matches: 5.

The chain is built from TRBV5-1 and TRBJ2-5; TRBD2 might be the D (5 bases). The germline gives CDR1 SGHRS, CDR2 YFSETQ. Trimming removed 0 bases from V and 3 bases from J, with 9 bases in between. The CDR3 is 14 amino acids. The CDR3 nucleotides read TGCGCCAGCAGCTTGGGGGAGTTGGAAGAGACCCAGTACTTC. This encodes CASSLGELEETQYF.

This chain uses TRBV15 with TRBJ2-2; D is possibly TRBD2 (6 bases). The V and J ends lost 2 bases and 2 bases respectively, with 15 bases between them. Per germline, CDR1 LNHNV and CDR2 YYDKDF (reference sequence). This CDR3 comprises 17 residues. The CDR3 sequence is CATSRPGRGKNTGELFF. The CDR3 nucleotides are TGTGCCACCAGCAGACCCGGCCGCGGGAAAAACACCGGGGAGCTGTTTTTT.

This clone was recorded once. The chain joins TRBV6-5 to TRBJ2-1; the D gene is possibly TRBD2 (7 bases). Trimming shortened V by 8 bases and J by 8 bases, and 19 bases separated the two germline ends. Per germline, CDR1 MNHEY and CDR2 SVGAGI. CDR3 length: 14 residues. The CDR3 spells CASREGEGHDEQFF. The CDR3 region has the DNA TGTGCCAGCCGAGAGGGGGAGGGCCACGATGAGCAGTTCTTC.

This clone was seen once. The chain carries TRBV11-2 and TRBJ2-1; 8 bases agree with TRBD1. V was pared by 5 bases and J by 4 bases, with 7 bases of the junction left unmatched. CDR1 and CDR2 from the germline V gene are SGHAT and FQNNGV. CDR3 length: 15 residues. CDR3 loop: CASSQEDRAYNEQFF. The CDR3 bases are TGTGCCAGCAGCCAAGAGGACAGGGCATACAATGAGCAGTTCTTC.

This chain connects TRBV9 to TRBJ2-1, with unresolved D. Deletions cut 0 bases from V and 4 bases from J, with 8 bases between. The germline CDR1 and CDR2 sequences are SGDLS and YYNGEE. The CDR3 has 14 residues. DNA for the CDR3: TGTGCCAGCAGCGTAGAAACCCGTTACAATGAGCAGTTCTTC. It specifies CASSVETRYNEQFF.

The rearrangement joins TRBV7-2 to TRBJ2-3; 7 nucleotides match TRBD2. This CDR3 region has 14 residues. Germline CDR1 is SGHTA and CDR2 is FQGNSA. The trim removed 3 bases at V and 10 bases at J, leaving 10 bases unmatched. The CDR3 DNA reads as TGTGCCAGCAGCTTCCTGACCGGGGGGAGGTCGCAGTATTTT. Its translation is CASSFLTGGRSQYF.

A single count supports this clone. The chain combines TRBV5-1 with TRBJ1-5, with D hard to call. The CDR3 totals 16 residues. V lost 0 bases and J 3 bases, leaving 13 bases between the germline ends. Germline V lookup: CDR1 SGHRS, CDR2 YFSETQ. The CDR3 is CASSLDGQELNQPQHF. The CDR3 coding sequence is TGCGCCAGCAGCTTGGACGGGCAGGAACTCAATCAGCCCCAGCATTTT.

This chain uses TRBV2 with TRBJ2-1, with D maybe TRBD2 (6 bases). Deletions cut 3 bases from V and 4 bases from J, with 7 bases between. CDR1 SNHLY and CDR2 FYNNEI come from the germline V gene. The CDR3 is 13 residues long. Written as DNA, the CDR3 is TGTGCCAGCAGTGACGGACTATACAATGAGCAGTTCTTC. Amino acids: CASSDGLYNEQFF.

The rearrangement joins TRBV5-4 to TRBJ1-2; 9 nucleotides align to TRBD1. Trimming removed 4 bases from V and 6 bases from J; junction bases left unmatched: 7. CDR3 size: 14 residues. The V gene's germline CDR1 is SGHNT and CDR2 YYREEE (reference sequence). The CDR3 here is CASSLRDRVDGYTF. The CDR3 nucleotides read TGTGCCAGCAGCCTCCGGGACAGGGTTGATGGCTACACCTTC.

This chain connects TRBV6-4 to TRBJ1-1; D uncertain. CDR1 is MRHNA, CDR2 SNTAGT, per germline. The CDR3 extends over 14 amino acids. V lost 6 bases and J lost 5, with 16 bases in between. The CDR3 sequence: CASSPEWGGTEAFF. The CDR3 DNA follows: TGTGCCAGCAGCCCAGAGTGGGGTGGGACTGAAGCTTTCTTT.

This clone has at least ten counts. The chain has TRBV18 and TRBJ2-7, with 7 positions matching TRBD1. The CDR3 has 13 residues. Germline V gene data show CDR1 as KGHSH and CDR2 as LQKENI. After removal of 1 base from V and 6 bases from J, the junction contained 3 bases not matched to a gene. The CDR3 nucleotides are TGTGCCAGCTCACCACTTCCAGGGGGCGAGCAGTACTTC. Its protein product is CASSPLPGGEQYF.

The J gene is TRBJ2-5, the V gene TRBV27; no clear D. The V end was cut by 4 bases, the J end by 2 bases, with 2 bases between. Germline V gene lookup returns CDR1 MNHEY and CDR2 SMNVEV (reference sequence). The CDR3 runs to 11 residues. CDR3 in DNA: TGTGCCAGCAGTTCACAAGAGACCCAGTACTTC. Encoded protein: CASSSQETQYF.

The chain recombines TRBV5-1 with TRBJ2-1; D is perhaps TRBD1 or TRBD2 (5 bases each). CDR3 length: 15 amino acids. CDR1 is SGHRS and CDR2 is YFSETQ in the germline V gene. V was pared by 1 base and J by 6 bases, with 14 bases between. The CDR3 sequence is CASSLLGTERNEQFF. The CDR3 nucleotides are TGCGCCAGCAGCTTGCTAGGGACCGAACGCAATGAGCAGTTCTTC.

CDR3 loop: CASSTGQGSLSNYGYTF. In DNA, the CDR3 is TGTGCCAGTAGTACCGGACAGGGAAGCCTATCTAACTATGGCTACACCTTC. The chain joins TRBV19 to TRBJ1-2, with 8 bases identical to TRBD1. This CDR3 contains 17 residues. From germline, CDR1 is LNHDA and CDR2 SQIVND (reference sequence). V gave up 4 bases and J gave up 0 bases; unmatched junction bases: 10.